What follows are 19 T cell receptor beta chains derived from one specimen sequenced in a study of blood T cell repertoires in COVID-19. Produced via immunoSEQ multiplex PCR; TCRdb's table is partial and in-frame only. The sample gives around 150,000 clones, roughly 90% of which show up once; 6.6% is in the top ten. Sequencing used PBMCs or T cells enriched from blood (not recorded which). Every receptor here comes from a woman aged 50 to 60 who had recovered from COVID-19.

The chain links TRBV7-2 to TRBJ2-3; 13 bases fit TRBD2. Trimming at V came to 2 bases and at J to 0 bases, leaving 2 bases not matched to a gene. CDR1 SGHTA and CDR2 FQGNSA come from the germline V gene. There are 17 residues in the CDR3. CDR3 loop: CASSLRTSGGSTDTQYF. The CDR3 nucleotides are TGTGCCAGCAGCTTAAGGACTAGCGGGGGTAGCACAGATACGCAGTATTTT.

This rearrangement joins TRBV7-2 to TRBJ2-5; 7 positions agree with TRBD1. CDR1 is SGHTA and CDR2 is FQGNSA in the germline V gene. Trimming at V came to 6 bases and at J to 1 base, leaving 8 bases not matched to a gene. The CDR3 consists of 15 residues. CDR3 amino acids: CASRLGTVPQETQYF. The CDR3, as DNA: TGTGCCAGCAGACTCGGGACAGTGCCCCAAGAGACCCAGTACTTC.

The chain employs TRBV19 and TRBJ1-1; D perhaps matches TRBD1 (6 bases). Trimming shortened V by 5 bases and J by 4 bases, and 14 bases separated the two germline ends. This CDR3 has 14 amino acids. Germline V gene lookup returns CDR1 LNHDA and CDR2 SQIVND (reference sequence). Here the CDR3 reads CASSEQGGGTEAFF. The CDR3 nucleotides read TGTGCCAGTAGTGAACAGGGAGGGGGCACTGAAGCTTTCTTT.

This clone was recorded only once. CDR3 in DNA: TGTGCCAGCAGCTCAGGGAGACTAGCTTGGAGAACAGATACGCAGTATTTT. Protein sequence: CASSSGRLAWRTDTQYF. V usage is TRBV7-9 and J usage is TRBJ2-3; 7 bases match TRBD2. J lost 3 bases, V lost 4 bases, and 13 bases had no gene match. Germline V gene lookup returns CDR1 SEHNR and CDR2 FQNEAQ (reference sequence). This CDR3 has 17 residues.

The sample holds one count of this clone. This sequence joins TRBV5-4 and TRBJ2-1, with D maybe TRBD1 (6 bases). There are 17 residues in the CDR3. V lost 0 bases and J lost 0, with 13 bases in between. Germline lookup yields CDR1 SGHNT and CDR2 YYREEE (reference sequence). CDR3 DNA sequence: TGTGCCAGCAGCTTGGTCGCCGGGACATACTCCTACAATGAGCAGTTCTTC. It codes for CASSLVAGTYSYNEQFF.

V is TRBV5-5 and J is TRBJ1-2; 9 nucleotides agree with TRBD1. Germline CDR1 reads SGHKS; CDR2 reads YYEKEE (reference sequence). The CDR3 extends over 13 amino acids. V shed 4 bases, J shed 5 bases, and the junction held 3 bases outside the gene matches. The CDR3 DNA reads TGTGCCAGCAGCGGTGGGACAGGGTATGGCTACACCTTC. It yields the protein CASSGGTGYGYTF.

The genes are TRBV19 and TRBJ1-2, with 9 bases lining up with TRBD1. CDR1 and CDR2 from the germline V gene are LNHDA and SQIVND (reference sequence). V was clipped by 4 bases and J by 4 bases; unmatched bases: 4. The CDR3 is 14 residues long. DNA of the CDR3: TGTGCCAGTAGTAGGAACAGGGGGCCCTATGGCTACACCTTC. Translation gives CASSRNRGPYGYTF.

The chain carries TRBV4-2 and TRBJ2-5, with 7 positions matching TRBD2. This CDR3 has 15 residues. J lost 5 bases, V lost 1 base, and 7 bases had no gene match. Germline V gives CDR1 LGHNA, CDR2 YNFKEQ. This CDR3 reads CASSQGQGGRETQYF. In DNA, the CDR3 is TGTGCCAGCAGCCAAGGGCAGGGAGGGAGGGAGACCCAGTACTTC.

This chain connects TRBV3-1 (or the pseudogene TRBV3-2) to TRBJ1-1, with a possible D match to TRBD1 (5 bases). V lost 4 bases and J lost 2, with 8 bases in between. The CDR3 loop spans 13 amino acids. CDR1 is LGHDT and CDR2 is YNNKEL in the germline V gene (reference sequence). CDR3 in DNA: TGTGCCAGCAGCCGACAGAGAAACACTGAAGCTTTCTTT. Translation: CASSRQRNTEAFF.

The J gene is TRBJ1-6, the V gene TRBV5-8; a weak D match, TRBD1 (6 bases). Germline CDR1 is SGHTS and CDR2 is YDEGEE. V lost 4 bases and J lost 7, with 15 bases in between. This CDR3 comprises 15 residues. Here the CDR3 DNA reads TGTGCCAGCAGCCCGAACAGGGTAGGGAATTCACCCCTCCACTTT. This translates into CASSPNRVGNSPLHF.

V is TRBV6-5 and J is TRBJ1-1, with a possible D match to TRBD1 (5 bases). This CDR3 is 12 amino acids long. V lost 6 bases and J 8 bases, leaving 13 bases between the germline ends. Germline CDR1 MNHEY, CDR2 SVGAGI. In DNA, the CDR3 is TGTGCCAGCAGCCTACAGGTTGGGGAAGCTTTCTTT. It translates to CASSLQVGEAFF.

The V and J genes are TRBV3-1 (or the pseudogene TRBV3-2) and TRBJ2-3; D gene uncertain. The V gene lost 5 bases and the J gene lost 4 bases, with 7 bases spanning the gap. CDR1 and CDR2 (germline): LGHDT, YNNKEL (reference sequence). This CDR3 is 12 amino acids long. CDR3 sequence: CASSGRADTQYF. The CDR3 nucleotides are TGTGCCAGCAGCGGTAGAGCAGATACGCAGTATTTT.

The V gene is TRBV18, the J gene TRBJ2-3; 9 nucleotides agree with TRBD1. Germline CDR1 KGHSH, CDR2 LQKENI. Losses at the gene ends were 0 bases for V and 3 bases for J; bases not matched to a gene: 4. This CDR3 spans 16 amino acids. CDR3 coding DNA: TGTGCCAGCTCACCACCGGTAGGGACAGGGACAGATACGCAGTATTTT. Translating it yields CASSPPVGTGTDTQYF.

The chain couples TRBV6-5 to TRBJ1-2; unclear D gene. The CDR3 totals 14 residues. Germline CDR1 and CDR2: MNHEY and SVGAGI. Between the trimmed V and J ends, which lost 0 bases and 2 bases, there was a span of 7 bases. In nucleotides, the CDR3 is TGTGCCAGCAGTTACTCGAGGCAGAACTATGGCTACACCTTC. Protein sequence: CASSYSRQNYGYTF.

This clone occurred once. This chain connects TRBV5-1 to TRBJ2-3; 8 bases are shared with TRBD2. The CDR3 has 15 residues. V lost 1 base to trimming and J lost 2 bases; unmatched junction nucleotides: 3. Germline V lookup: CDR1 SGHRS, CDR2 YFSETQ. CDR3 protein: CASSLRGGLTDTQYF. As DNA, the CDR3 is TGCGCCAGCAGCTTGCGGGGGGGCCTCACAGATACGCAGTATTTT.

The rearrangement links TRBV6-5 to TRBJ1-5; the match to TRBD1 covers 9 bases. The CDR3 has 15 amino acids. The V and J ends lost 6 bases and 0 bases, in that order; junction bases with no gene match: 3. Per the germline V gene, CDR1 is MNHEY and CDR2 is SVGAGI. CDR3 in DNA: TGTGCCAGCAGCTCGACAGGGGGTAGCAATCAGCCCCAGCATTTT. Its protein is CASSSTGGSNQPQHF.

V is TRBV7-8 and J is TRBJ2-5, with a tentative D call TRBD1 (7 bases). Germline V gives CDR1 SGHVS, CDR2 FQNEAQ. V was clipped by 5 bases and J by 9 bases, with 13 bases between them. The length of the CDR3 is 12 residues. The CDR3 bases are TGTGCCAGCAGCCTGGAGGGGGCAGCCCAGTACTTC. Amino acid sequence: CASSLEGAAQYF.

This clone showed up just a few times. This chain uses TRBV28 with TRBJ1-5; D remains ambiguous. The germline gives CDR1 MDHEN, CDR2 SYDVKM. V lost 3 bases and J 4 bases, leaving 7 bases between the germline ends. CDR3 length: 13 amino acids. This chain's CDR3 is CASSLAQNQPQHF. Written as DNA, the CDR3 is TGTGCCAGCAGTTTGGCACAGAATCAGCCCCAGCATTTT.

V gene TRBV7-9 combines with J gene TRBJ2-3, with a tentative D call TRBD1 (6 bases). Germline CDR1 SEHNR, CDR2 FQNEAQ (reference sequence). The ends were cut back, 3 bases at V and 5 bases at J, with 15 bases in the middle. This CDR3 is built from 15 residues. CDR3 sequence reads: CASSLLGTGLDTQYF. CDR3 nucleotides: TGTGCCAGCAGCTTGCTGGGAACAGGGTTAGATACGCAGTATTTT.